The present entry profiles one TCR beta chain with its context. The sample is drawn from a study of T cell changes during pregnancy in multiple sclerosis. Clones were sequenced by immunoSEQ multiplex PCR, and TCRdb holds only the in-frame ones, with some missing. The table has around 100,000 clones, around nine tenths seen once. V trimming: 7 bases; J trimming: 0 bases; junction bases outside the gene matches: 5. This CDR3 spans 14 amino acids. Per germline, CDR1 MNHEY and CDR2 SVGAGI. The origin of this receptor is a female donor with multiple sclerosis, enrolled in a pregnancy study. The chain is built from TRBV6-5 and TRBJ2-7; 8 bases are a match to TRBD1. Here the sequenced sample was peripheral blood, taken after pregnancy. CDR3 DNA sequence: TGTGCCAGCATGAACGGACAGGGCTCCTACGAGCAGTACTTC. This sequence encodes CASMNGQGSYEQYF.